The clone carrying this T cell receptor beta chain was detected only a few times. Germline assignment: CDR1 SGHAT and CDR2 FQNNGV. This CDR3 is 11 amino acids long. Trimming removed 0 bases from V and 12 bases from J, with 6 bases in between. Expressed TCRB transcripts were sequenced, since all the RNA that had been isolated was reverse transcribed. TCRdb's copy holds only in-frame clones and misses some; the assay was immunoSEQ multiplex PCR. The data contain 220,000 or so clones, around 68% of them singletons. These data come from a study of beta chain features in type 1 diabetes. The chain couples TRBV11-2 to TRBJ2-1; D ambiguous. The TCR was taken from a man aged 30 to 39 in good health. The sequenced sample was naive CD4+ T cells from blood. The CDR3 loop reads CASSLDRAQFF. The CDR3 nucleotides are TGTGCCAGCAGCTTAGACCGGGCGCAGTTCTTC.